This TCR beta chain stems from a study of T cell responses to AZD1222 COVID-19 vaccine. Germline CDR1 and CDR2: SGHAT and FQDESV (reference sequence). The CDR3 extends over 15 amino acids. Losses at the gene ends were 5 bases for V and 1 base for J; bases not matched to a gene: 6. Method: immunoSEQ multiplex PCR; TCRdb's copy keeps in-frame clones and lacks some. Here the sample spans around 100,000 clones, roughly 91% being singletons. The gene calls are TRBV11-1 and TRBJ2-3; 7 bases fit TRBD1. This TCR came from an adult in good health. The starting material was peripheral blood, obtained on day 0 of AZD1222 vaccination. Here the CDR3 DNA reads TGTGCCAGCAGCACCACAGGGGTTGGCACAGATACGCAGTATTTT. Its protein is CASSTTGVGTDTQYF.